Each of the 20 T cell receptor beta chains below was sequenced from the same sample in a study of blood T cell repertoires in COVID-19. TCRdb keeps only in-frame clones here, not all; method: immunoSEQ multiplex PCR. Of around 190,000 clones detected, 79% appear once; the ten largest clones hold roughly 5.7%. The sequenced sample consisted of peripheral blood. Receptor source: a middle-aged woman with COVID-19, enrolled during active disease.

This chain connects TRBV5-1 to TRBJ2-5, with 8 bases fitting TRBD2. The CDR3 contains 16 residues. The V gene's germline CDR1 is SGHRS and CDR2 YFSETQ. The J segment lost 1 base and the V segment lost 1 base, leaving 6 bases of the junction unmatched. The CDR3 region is CASSLSASGLQETQYF. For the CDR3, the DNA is TGCGCCAGCAGCTTGTCGGCTAGCGGGCTCCAAGAGACCCAGTACTTC.

The CDR3 coding sequence is TGTGCCTGGAATGTACGGGATAATGAAAAACTGTTTTTT. Translating it yields CAWNVRDNEKLFF. V gene TRBV30 combines with J gene TRBJ1-4; D is ambiguous. Trimming left V 4 bases short and J 4 bases short, with 10 bases between. From germline, CDR1 is GTSNPN and CDR2 SVGIG (reference sequence). The CDR3 loop spans 13 amino acids. The variable domain in full, with the rest retrieved from reference TRBV30 and TRBJ1-4, is SQTIHQWPATLVQPVGSPLSLECTVEGTSNPNLYWYRQAAGRGLQLLFYSVGIGQISSEVPQNLSASRPQDRQFILSSKKLLLSDSGFYLCAWNVRDNEKLFFGSGTQLSVL.

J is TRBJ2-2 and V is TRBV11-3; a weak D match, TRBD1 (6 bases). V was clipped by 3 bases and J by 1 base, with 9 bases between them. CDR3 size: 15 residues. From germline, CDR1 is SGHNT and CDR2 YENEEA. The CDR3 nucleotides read TGTGCCAGCAGCTTTGGGGGCTTGAACACCGGGGAGCTGTTTTTT. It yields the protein CASSFGGLNTGELFF.

The CDR3 nucleotides are TGCGCCAGCAGCTTGCAGGGGGATGATGGCTACACCTTC. Its protein is CASSLQGDDGYTF. This chain connects TRBV5-1 to TRBJ1-2; 7 bases map to TRBD1. Losses at the gene ends were 1 base for V and 6 bases for J; bases not matched to a gene: 3. The CDR3 sequence is 13 residues long. The germline CDR1 and CDR2 sequences are SGHRS and YFSETQ.

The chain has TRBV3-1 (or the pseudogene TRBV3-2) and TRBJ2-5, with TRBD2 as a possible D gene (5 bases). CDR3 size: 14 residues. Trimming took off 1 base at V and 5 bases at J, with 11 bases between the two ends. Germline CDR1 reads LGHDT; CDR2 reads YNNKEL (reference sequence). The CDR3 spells CASSQVEGGETQYF. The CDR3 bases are TGTGCCAGCAGCCAAGTAGAAGGCGGGGAGACCCAGTACTTC.

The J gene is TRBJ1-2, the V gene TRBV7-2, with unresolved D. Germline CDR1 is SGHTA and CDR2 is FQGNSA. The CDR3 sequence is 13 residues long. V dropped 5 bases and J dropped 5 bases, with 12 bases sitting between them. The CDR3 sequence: CASSPRVLYGYTF. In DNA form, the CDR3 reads TGTGCCAGCAGCCCACGGGTCTTATATGGCTACACCTTC.

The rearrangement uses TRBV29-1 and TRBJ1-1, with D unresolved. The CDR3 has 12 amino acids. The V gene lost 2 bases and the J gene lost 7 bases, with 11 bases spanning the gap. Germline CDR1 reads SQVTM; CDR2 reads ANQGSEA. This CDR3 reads CSVERGLSEAFF. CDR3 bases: TGCAGCGTTGAAAGAGGTTTGAGTGAAGCTTTCTTT.

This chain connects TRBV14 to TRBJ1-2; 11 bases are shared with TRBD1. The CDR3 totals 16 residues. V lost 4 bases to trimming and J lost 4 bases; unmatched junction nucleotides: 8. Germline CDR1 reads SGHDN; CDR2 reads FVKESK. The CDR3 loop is CASSRPGQGESYGYTF. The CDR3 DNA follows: TGTGCCAGCAGCCGACCGGGACAGGGGGAAAGCTATGGCTACACCTTC.

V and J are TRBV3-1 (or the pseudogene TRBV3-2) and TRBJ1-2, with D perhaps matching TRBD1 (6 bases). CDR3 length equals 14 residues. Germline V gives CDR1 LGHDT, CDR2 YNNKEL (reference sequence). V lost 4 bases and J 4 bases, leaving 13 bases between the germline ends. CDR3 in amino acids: CASSLLRTAYGYTF. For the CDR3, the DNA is TGTGCCAGCAGCCTACTTCGGACAGCCTATGGCTACACCTTC.

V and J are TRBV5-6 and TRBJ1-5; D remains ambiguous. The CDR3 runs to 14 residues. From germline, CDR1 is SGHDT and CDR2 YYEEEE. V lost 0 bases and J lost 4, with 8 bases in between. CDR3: CASSLGQLNQPQHF. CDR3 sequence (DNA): TGTGCCAGCAGCTTGGGCCAGTTAAATCAGCCCCAGCATTTT. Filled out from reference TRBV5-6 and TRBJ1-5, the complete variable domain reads DAGVTQSPTHLIKTRGQQVTLRCSPKSGHDTVSWYQQALGQGPQFIFQYYEEEERQRGNFPDRFSGHQFPNYSSELNVNALLLGDSALYLCASSLGQLNQPQHFGDGTRLSIL.

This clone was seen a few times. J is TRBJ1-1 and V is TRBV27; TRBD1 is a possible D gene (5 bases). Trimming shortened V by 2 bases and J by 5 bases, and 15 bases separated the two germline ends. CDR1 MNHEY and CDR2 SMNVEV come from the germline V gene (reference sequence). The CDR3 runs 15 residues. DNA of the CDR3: TGTGCCAGCAGTTTAACCCGGGGGGAAGGAACTGAAGCTTTCTTT. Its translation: CASSLTRGEGTEAFF.

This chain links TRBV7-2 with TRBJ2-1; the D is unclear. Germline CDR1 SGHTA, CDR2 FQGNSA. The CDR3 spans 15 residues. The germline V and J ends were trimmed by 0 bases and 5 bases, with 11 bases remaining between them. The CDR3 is CASSLAVTGNNEQFF. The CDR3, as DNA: TGTGCCAGCAGCTTAGCCGTGACTGGAAACAATGAGCAGTTCTTC.

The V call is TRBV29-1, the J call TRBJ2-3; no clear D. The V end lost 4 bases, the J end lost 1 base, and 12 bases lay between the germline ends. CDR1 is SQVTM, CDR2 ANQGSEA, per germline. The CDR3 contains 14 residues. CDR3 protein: CSVGSRKGTDTQYF. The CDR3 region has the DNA TGCAGCGTTGGATCTAGAAAGGGCACAGATACGCAGTATTTT.

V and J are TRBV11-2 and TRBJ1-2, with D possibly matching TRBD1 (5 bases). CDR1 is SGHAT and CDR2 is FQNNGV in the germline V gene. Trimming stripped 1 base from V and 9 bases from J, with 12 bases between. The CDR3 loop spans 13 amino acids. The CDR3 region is CASSLGIGDSYTF. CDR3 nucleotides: TGTGCCAGCAGCTTAGGCATAGGGGATAGCTACACCTTC.

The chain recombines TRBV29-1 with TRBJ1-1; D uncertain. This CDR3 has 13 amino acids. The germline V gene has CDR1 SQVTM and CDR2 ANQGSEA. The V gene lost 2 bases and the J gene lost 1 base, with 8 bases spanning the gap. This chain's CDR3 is CSVEYRKNTEAFF. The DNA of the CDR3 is TGCAGCGTTGAATACAGAAAGAACACTGAAGCTTTCTTT.

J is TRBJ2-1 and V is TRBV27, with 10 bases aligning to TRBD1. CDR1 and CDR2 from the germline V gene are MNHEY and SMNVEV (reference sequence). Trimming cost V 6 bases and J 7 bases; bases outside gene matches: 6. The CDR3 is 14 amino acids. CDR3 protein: CASSPGQGRNEQFF. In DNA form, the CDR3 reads TGTGCCAGCAGCCCGGGACAGGGGAGGAATGAGCAGTTCTTC.

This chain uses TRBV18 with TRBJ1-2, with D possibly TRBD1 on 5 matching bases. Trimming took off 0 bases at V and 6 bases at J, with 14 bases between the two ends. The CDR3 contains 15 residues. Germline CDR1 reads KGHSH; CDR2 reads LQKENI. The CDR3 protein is CASSPPQGRAHGYTF. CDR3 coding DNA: TGTGCCAGCTCACCACCGCAGGGCAGGGCCCATGGCTACACCTTC.

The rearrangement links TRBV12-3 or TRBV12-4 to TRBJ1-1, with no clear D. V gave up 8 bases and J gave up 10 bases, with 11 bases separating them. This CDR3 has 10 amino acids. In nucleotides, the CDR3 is TGTGCCAGCGGACTCCTGGGAGCTTTCTTT. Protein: CASGLLGAFF.

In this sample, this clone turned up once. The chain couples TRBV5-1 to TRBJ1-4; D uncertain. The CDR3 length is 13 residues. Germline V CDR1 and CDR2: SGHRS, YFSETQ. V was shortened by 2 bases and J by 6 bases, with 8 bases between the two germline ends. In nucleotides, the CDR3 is TGCGCCAGCAGCTTCGGGTTCGATGAAAAACTGTTTTTT. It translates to CASSFGFDEKLFF.

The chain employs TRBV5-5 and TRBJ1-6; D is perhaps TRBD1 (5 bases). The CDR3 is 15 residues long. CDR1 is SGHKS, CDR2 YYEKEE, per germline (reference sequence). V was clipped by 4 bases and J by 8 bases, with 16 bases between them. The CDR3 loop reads CASSKWLGEDSPLHF. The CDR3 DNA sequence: TGTGCCAGCAGCAAGTGGCTGGGGGAGGATTCACCCCTCCACTTT.